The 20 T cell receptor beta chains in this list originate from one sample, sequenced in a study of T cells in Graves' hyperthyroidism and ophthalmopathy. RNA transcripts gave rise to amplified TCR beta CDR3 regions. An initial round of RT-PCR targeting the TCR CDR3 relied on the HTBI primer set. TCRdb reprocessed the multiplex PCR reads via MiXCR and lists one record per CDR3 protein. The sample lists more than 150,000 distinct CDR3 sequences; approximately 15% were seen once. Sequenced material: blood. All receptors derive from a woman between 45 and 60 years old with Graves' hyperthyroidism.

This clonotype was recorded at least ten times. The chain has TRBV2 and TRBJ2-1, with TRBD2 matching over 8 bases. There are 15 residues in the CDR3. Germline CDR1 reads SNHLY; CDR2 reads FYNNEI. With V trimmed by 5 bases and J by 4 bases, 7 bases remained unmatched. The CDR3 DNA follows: TGTGCCAGCAGTCAACTAGCGGCGGTTTACAATGAGCAGTTCTTC. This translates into CASSQLAAVYNEQFF.

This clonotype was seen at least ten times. CDR3 sequence (DNA): TGTGCCAGCAGCTTAACCGGGACTAGCGGGGGCTACAATGAGCAGTTCTTC. It is translated as CASSLTGTSGGYNEQFF. V is TRBV7-3 and J is TRBJ2-1; 14 positions match TRBD2. The CDR3 length is 17 residues. Germline lookup yields CDR1 SGHTA and CDR2 FQGTGA. The J segment lost 3 bases and the V segment lost 0 bases, leaving 1 base of the junction unmatched. The full variable domain, in which reference TRBV7-3 and TRBJ2-1 provide the parts outside the CDR3, is GAGVSQTPSNKVTEKGKYVELRCDPISGHTALYWYRQSLGQGPEFLIYFQGTGAADDSGLPNDRFFAVRPEGSVSTLKIQRTERGDSAVYLCASSLTGTSGGYNEQFFGPGTRLTVL.

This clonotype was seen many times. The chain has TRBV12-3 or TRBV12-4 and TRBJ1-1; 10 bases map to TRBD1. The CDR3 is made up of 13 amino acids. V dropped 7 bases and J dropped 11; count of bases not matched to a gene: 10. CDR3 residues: CASNLGGDRGAFF. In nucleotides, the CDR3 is TGTGCCAGCAACTTAGGAGGGGACAGGGGCGCTTTCTTT.

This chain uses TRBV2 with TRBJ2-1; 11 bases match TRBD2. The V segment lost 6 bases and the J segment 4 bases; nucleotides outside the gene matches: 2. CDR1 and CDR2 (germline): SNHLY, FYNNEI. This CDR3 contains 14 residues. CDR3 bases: TGTGCCAGCAGAGGGACTAGCGGTTACAATGAGCAGTTCTTC. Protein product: CASRGTSGYNEQFF.

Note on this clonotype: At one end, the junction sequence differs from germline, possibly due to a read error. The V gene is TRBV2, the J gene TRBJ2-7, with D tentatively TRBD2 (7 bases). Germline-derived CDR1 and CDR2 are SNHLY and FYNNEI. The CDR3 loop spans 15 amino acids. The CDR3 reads CASGGGQGGYHEEYF. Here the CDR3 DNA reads TGTGCCAGCGGGGGGGGGCAGGGAGGTTACCACGAGGAGTACTTC.

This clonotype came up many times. CDR3 amino acids: CASSSTDYYEQYF. CDR3 nucleotides: TGTGCCAGCAGTTCAACGGATTACTACGAGCAGTACTTC. This chain joins TRBV27 and TRBJ2-7; D remains unclear. The CDR3 is made up of 13 amino acids. Trimming removed 4 bases from V and 3 bases from J, with 10 bases in between. CDR1 is MNHEY, CDR2 SMNVEV, per germline (reference sequence).

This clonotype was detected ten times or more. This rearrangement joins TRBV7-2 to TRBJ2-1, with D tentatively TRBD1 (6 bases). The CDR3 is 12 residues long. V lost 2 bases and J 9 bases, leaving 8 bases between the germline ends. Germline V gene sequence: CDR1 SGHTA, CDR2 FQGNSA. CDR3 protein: CASSLTGLEQFF. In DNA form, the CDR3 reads TGTGCCAGCAGCTTAACAGGGCTTGAGCAGTTCTTC.

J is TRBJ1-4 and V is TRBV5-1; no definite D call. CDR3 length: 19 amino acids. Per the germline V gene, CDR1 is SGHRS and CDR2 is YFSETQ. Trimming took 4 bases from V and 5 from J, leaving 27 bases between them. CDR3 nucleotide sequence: TGCGCCAGCAGCCAAACCGGGCCCCGAAGGGCATTGGTGAATGAAAAACTGTTTTTT. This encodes CASSQTGPRRALVNEKLFF.

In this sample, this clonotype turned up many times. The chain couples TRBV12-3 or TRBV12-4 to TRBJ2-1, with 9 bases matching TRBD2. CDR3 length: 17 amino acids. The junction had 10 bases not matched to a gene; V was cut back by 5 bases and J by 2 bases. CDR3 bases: TGTGCCAGCAGTCCTGGGACTAGCTTTAATCCCTACAATGAGCAGTTCTTC. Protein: CASSPGTSFNPYNEQFF.

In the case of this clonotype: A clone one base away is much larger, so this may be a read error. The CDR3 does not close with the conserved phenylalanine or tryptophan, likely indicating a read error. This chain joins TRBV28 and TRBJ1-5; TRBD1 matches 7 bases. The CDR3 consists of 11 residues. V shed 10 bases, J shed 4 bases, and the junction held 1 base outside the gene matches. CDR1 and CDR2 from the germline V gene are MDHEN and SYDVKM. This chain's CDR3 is CATGGNQPQHS. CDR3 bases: TGTGCCACAGGGGGTAATCAGCCCCAGCATTCT.

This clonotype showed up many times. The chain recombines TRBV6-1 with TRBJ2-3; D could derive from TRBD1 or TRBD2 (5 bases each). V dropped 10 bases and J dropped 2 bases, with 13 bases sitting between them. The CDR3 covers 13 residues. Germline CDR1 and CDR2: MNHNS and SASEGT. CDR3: CANRDLVTDTQYF. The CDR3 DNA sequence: TGTGCCAACCGGGACCTTGTCACAGATACGCAGTATTTT.

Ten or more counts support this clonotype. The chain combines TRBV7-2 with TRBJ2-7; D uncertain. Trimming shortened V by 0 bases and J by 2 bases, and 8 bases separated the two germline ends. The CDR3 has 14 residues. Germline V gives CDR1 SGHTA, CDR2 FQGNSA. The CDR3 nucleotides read TGTGCCAGCAGCTTAGCAAGCAAGCCCTACGAGCAGTACTTC. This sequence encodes CASSLASKPYEQYF.

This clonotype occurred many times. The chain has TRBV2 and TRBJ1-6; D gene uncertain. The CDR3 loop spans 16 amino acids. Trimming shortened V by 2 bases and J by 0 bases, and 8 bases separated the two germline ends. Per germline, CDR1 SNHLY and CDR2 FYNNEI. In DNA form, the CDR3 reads TGTGCCAGCAGTGAAAGGCAGGACTCCTATAATTCACCCCTCCACTTT. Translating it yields CASSERQDSYNSPLHF. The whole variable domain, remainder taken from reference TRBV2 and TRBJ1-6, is EPEVTQTPSHQVTQMGQEVILRCVPISNHLYFYWYRQILGQKVEFLVSFYNNEISEKSEIFDDQFSVERPDGSNFTLKIRSTKLEDSAMYFCASSERQDSYNSPLHFGNGTRLTVT.

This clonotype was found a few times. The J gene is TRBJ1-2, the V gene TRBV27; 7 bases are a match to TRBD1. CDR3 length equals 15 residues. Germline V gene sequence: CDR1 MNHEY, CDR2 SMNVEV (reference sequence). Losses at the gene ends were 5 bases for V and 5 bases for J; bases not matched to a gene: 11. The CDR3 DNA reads TGTGCCAGCAGTCCCCCCGGGACAGTGAGTTATGGCTACACCTTC. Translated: CASSPPGTVSYGYTF.

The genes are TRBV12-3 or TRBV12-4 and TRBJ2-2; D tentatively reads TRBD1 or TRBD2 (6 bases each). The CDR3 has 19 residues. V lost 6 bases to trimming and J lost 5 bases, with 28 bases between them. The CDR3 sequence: CASSPTTGRTRPGTGELFF. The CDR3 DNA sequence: TGTGCCAGCAGCCCCACTACAGGGAGGACGCGCCCGGGGACCGGGGAGCTGTTTTTT.

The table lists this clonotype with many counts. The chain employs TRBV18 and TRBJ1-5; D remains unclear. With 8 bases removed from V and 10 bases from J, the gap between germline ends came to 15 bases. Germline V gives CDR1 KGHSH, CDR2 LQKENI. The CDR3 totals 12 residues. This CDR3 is CASGNSVGPQHF. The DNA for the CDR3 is TGTGCCAGCGGAAACAGTGTAGGACCCCAGCATTTT.

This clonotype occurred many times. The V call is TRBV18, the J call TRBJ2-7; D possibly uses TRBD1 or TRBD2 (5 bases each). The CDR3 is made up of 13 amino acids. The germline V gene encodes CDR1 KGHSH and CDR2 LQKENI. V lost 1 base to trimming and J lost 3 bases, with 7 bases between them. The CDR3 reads CASSPRDDYEQYF. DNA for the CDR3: TGTGCCAGCTCACCACGGGACGACTACGAGCAGTACTTC.

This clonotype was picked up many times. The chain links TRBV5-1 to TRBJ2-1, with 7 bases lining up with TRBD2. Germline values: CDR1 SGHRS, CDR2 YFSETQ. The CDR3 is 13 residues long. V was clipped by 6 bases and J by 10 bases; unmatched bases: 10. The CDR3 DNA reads TGCGCCAGCATGGGGGAGGGTCAACGGGAGCAGTTCTTC. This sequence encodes CASMGEGQREQFF.

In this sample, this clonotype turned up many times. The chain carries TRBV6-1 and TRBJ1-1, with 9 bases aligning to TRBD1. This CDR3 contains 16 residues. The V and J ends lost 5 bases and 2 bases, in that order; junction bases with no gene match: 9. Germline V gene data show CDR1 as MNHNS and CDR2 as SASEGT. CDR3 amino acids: CASSTLQGAKNTEAFF. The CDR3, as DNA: TGTGCCAGCAGTACTCTACAGGGGGCGAAAAACACTGAAGCTTTCTTT.

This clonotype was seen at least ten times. This CDR3 is CATSRDLWGYTF. CDR3 DNA sequence: TGTGCCACCAGCAGAGATCTTTGGGGCTACACCTTC. The chain carries TRBV15 and TRBJ1-2; D is unresolved. With 0 bases removed from V and 8 bases from J, the gap between germline ends came to 7 bases. The germline CDR1 and CDR2 sequences are LNHNV and YYDKDF (reference sequence). CDR3 length equals 12 residues.